A selection of T cell receptor beta chains follows, all from one sample in a study of blood T cells in healthy people across ages. TCRdb ran MiXCR on the 5' RACE reads and lists one entry per CDR3 protein. This table holds hundreds of thousands of distinct CDR3 sequences, about 45% found once. Material for sequencing was blood. The receptors here all came from a man at least 80 years old in good health. Both conserved end residues are part of each CDR3. A D gene is named only where the DNA matches it firmly. Rows give clone size only sometimes, using once, few, many, or a class for an expanded clone.

cdr3_length,v_call,j_call,d_call,clone_size,cdr3_aa,cdr3_nt
13,TRBV10-3,TRBJ1-4,TRBD1,many,CATARDREGKLFF,TGTGCCACTGCGCGGGACAGGGAGGGAAAACTGTTTTTT
14,TRBV15,TRBJ2-5,TRBD2,NA,CATSTAGVHNEQYF,TGTGCCACCAGCACGGCGGGAGTTCACAATGAGCAGTACTTC
15,TRBV5-1,TRBJ2-7,NA,few,CASSLGQGPAYEQYF,TGCGCCAGCAGCTTGGGGCAGGGTCCAGCCTACGAGCAGTACTTC
14,TRBV3-1,TRBJ2-2,NA,NA,CASSQVANTGELFF,TGTGCCAGCAGCCAAGTGGCGAACACCGGGGAGCTGTTTTTT
14,TRBV2,TRBJ1-6,NA,few,CASAPGLTGSPLHF,TGTGCCAGCGCTCCGGGACTGACGGGTTCACCCCTCCACTTT
14,TRBV28,TRBJ2-7,NA,NA,CASRGIWEIYEQYF,TGTGCCAGCAGAGGTATTTGGGAGATCTACGAGCAGTACTTC
14,TRBV27,TRBJ2-7,NA,few,CASSYGRDGYEQYF,TGTGCCAGCAGTTACGGCCGGGACGGCTACGAGCAGTACTTC
12,TRBV29-1,TRBJ1-1,NA,NA,CSVEDGNAEAFF,TGCAGCGTTGAAGATGGGAACGCTGAAGCTTTCTTT
12,TRBV20-1,TRBJ2-5,NA,NA,CSADRTQETQYF,TGCAGTGCTGACAGAACCCAAGAGACCCAGTACTTC
15,TRBV5-1,TRBJ2-7,NA,NA,CASSLSSRGSYEQYF,TGCGCCAGCAGCTTGTCATCCCGTGGCTCCTACGAGCAGTACTTC
15,TRBV7-2,TRBJ2-2,NA,NA,CASSPDGQNTGELFF,TGTGCCAGCAGCCCAGACGGGCAGAACACCGGGGAGCTGTTTTTT
13,TRBV3-1,TRBJ2-1,NA,few,CASSQARDFEQFF,TGTGCCAGCAGCCAAGCCCGGGACTTTGAGCAGTTCTTC
15,TRBV2,TRBJ2-3,NA,few,CASSELVPRTDTQYF,TGTGCCAGCAGTGAACTCGTCCCCCGCACAGATACGCAGTATTTT
15,TRBV4-2,TRBJ1-5,NA,NA,CASSQVLYSNQPQHF,TGTGCCAGCAGCCAAGTTCTATATAGCAATCAGCCCCAGCATTTT
16,TRBV12-3/TRBV12-4,TRBJ1-5,NA,NA,CASSPWDILSNQPQHF,TGTGCCAGCAGCCCATGGGACATCCTTAGCAATCAGCCCCAGCATTTT
15,TRBV27,TRBJ1-1,NA,NA,CASSSETGMNTEAFF,TGTGCCAGCAGTTCAGAAACAGGGATGAACACTGAAGCTTTCTTT
14,TRBV7-9,TRBJ1-2,NA,NA,CASSLALGNYGYTF,TGTGCCAGCAGCTTAGCGTTGGGGAACTATGGCTACACCTTC
14,TRBV5-1,TRBJ2-3,TRBD1,NA,CASSVTGGLDTQYF,TGCGCCAGCAGCGTGACAGGGGGATTAGATACGCAGTATTTT
15,TRBV7-9,TRBJ2-1,NA,few,CASSFARDVPDEQFF,TGTGCCAGCAGCTTCGCAAGGGACGTCCCGGATGAGCAGTTCTTC
14,TRBV5-1,TRBJ1-6,NA,many,CASSSGTANSPLHF,TGCGCCAGCAGCTCGGGGACTGCGAATTCACCCCTCCACTTT
12,TRBV2,TRBJ1-6,NA,NA,CASKRGSSPLHF,TGTGCCAGCAAAAGGGGTAGTTCACCCCTCCACTTT
15,TRBV6-6,TRBJ2-1,NA,NA,CASSFRLSSYNEQFF,TGTGCCAGCAGCTTTCGTCTTTCCTCCTACAATGAGCAGTTCTTC
15,TRBV7-8,TRBJ2-7,NA,many,CASTKFGLGSNEQYF,TGTGCCAGCACCAAATTTGGACTGGGGTCCAACGAGCAGTACTTC
14,TRBV29-1,TRBJ2-1,NA,NA,CSVEDKLGVYEQFF,TGCAGCGTTGAAGATAAATTGGGGGTCTATGAGCAGTTCTTC
14,TRBV20-1,TRBJ2-5,NA,NA,CSARDQRYQETQYF,TGCAGTGCTAGAGATCAGCGGTACCAAGAGACCCAGTACTTC
13,TRBV28,TRBJ2-1,TRBD2,NA,CASTPGGEETQFF,TGTGCCAGCACCCCGGGAGGGGAAGAGACCCAGTTCTTC
16,TRBV19,TRBJ2-1,TRBD2,NA,CASSQREALPPNEQFF,TGTGCCAGTAGTCAGCGGGAGGCCCTTCCCCCCAATGAGCAGTTCTTC
19,TRBV7-9,TRBJ2-6,TRBD1,few,CASSSGAGQGIPGANVLTF,TGTGCCAGCAGCTCCGGAGCGGGACAGGGAATTCCTGGGGCCAACGTCCTGACTTTC
14,TRBV5-1,TRBJ2-5,TRBD1,NA,CASSVKGQGGEQYF,TGCGCCAGCAGTGTCAAGGGACAGGGTGGAGAGCAGTACTTC
15,TRBV7-8,TRBJ2-5,NA,NA,CASSHRTETGETQYF,TGTGCCAGCAGCCACAGGACTGAAACAGGGGAGACCCAGTACTTC
13,TRBV29-1,TRBJ1-1,NA,many,CSAEGGANTEAFF,TGCAGCGCTGAGGGGGGGGCGAACACTGAAGCTTTCTTT
14,TRBV28,TRBJ1-2,NA,NA,CASLASLANYGYTF,TGTGCCAGCCTCGCTTCCTTGGCAAACTATGGCTACACCTTC
12,TRBV20-1,TRBJ1-5,NA,NA,CSAFQGTQPQHF,TGCAGTGCTTTCCAGGGAACTCAGCCCCAGCATTTT
20,TRBV4-2,TRBJ1-5,TRBD1,many,CASSQGTGTGGPLSNQPQHF,TGTGCCAGCAGCCAAGGAACCGGGACAGGGGGCCCACTTAGCAATCAGCCCCAGCATTTT
14,TRBV25-1,TRBJ2-5,TRBD2,NA,CASSAGRVVNEQDF,TGTGCCAGCAGTGCTGGGAGGGTGGTCAATGAGCAGGACTTC
14,TRBV7-2,TRBJ2-5,TRBD2,NA,CASSLGLAGQTQYF,TGTGCCAGCAGCCTCGGACTAGCGGGACAGACCCAGTACTTC
14,TRBV6-5,TRBJ2-7,TRBD2,few,CASTGGGGTYEQYF,TGTGCCAGCACCGGCGGGGGGGGCACCTACGAGCAGTACTTC
15,TRBV15,TRBJ1-5,NA,NA,CATSREWSGNQPQHF,TGTGCCACCAGCAGAGAGTGGAGTGGTAATCAGCCCCAGCATTTT
14,TRBV5-1,TRBJ2-7,NA,NA,CASSLALSSYEQYF,TGTGCCAGCAGTTTAGCACTTAGCTCCTACGAGCAGTACTTC
13,TRBV29-1,TRBJ2-3,TRBD1,NA,CSVCRDRTDTQYF,TGCAGCGTTTGTAGGGACAGGACAGATACGCAGTATTTT